These 19 T cell receptor beta chains originate from one sample sequenced in a study of blood T cell repertoires in COVID-19. The table came from immunoSEQ multiplex PCR; TCRdb's copy has only in-frame clones and leaves some out. This table has around 110,000 clones, 84% appearing once. Sequenced input: peripheral blood. These receptor sequences come from a human donor in a cohort sampled during active COVID-19.

This sequence joins TRBV19 and TRBJ2-2; the D gene is possibly TRBD2 (6 bases). CDR1 is LNHDA and CDR2 is SQIVND in the germline V gene (reference sequence). V lost 6 bases and J lost 6, with 23 bases in between. The CDR3 runs 17 residues. The CDR3 loop reads CASRTLGVRLGAGELFF. The CDR3 bases are TGTGCCAGTAGGACTTTAGGCGTCCGACTAGGGGCCGGGGAGCTGTTTTTT.

This sequence joins TRBV19 and TRBJ2-4; 7 positions agree with TRBD2. The CDR3 consists of 15 residues. Losses at the gene ends were 7 bases for V and 5 bases for J; bases not matched to a gene: 11. Germline values: CDR1 LNHDA, CDR2 SQIVND (reference sequence). The DNA of the CDR3 is TGTGCCAGTACCGCCGGGACTACTGTCCAAAACATTCAGTACTTC. Protein sequence: CASTAGTTVQNIQYF. Filled out from reference TRBV19 and TRBJ2-4, the complete variable domain reads DGGITQSPKYLFRKEGQNVTLSCEQNLNHDAMYWYRQDPGQGLRLIYYSQIVNDFQKGDIAEGYSVSREKKESFPLTVTSAQKNPTAFYLCASTAGTTVQNIQYFGAGTRLSVL.

This clone was detected a few times. J is TRBJ1-2 and V is TRBV5-5; D is perhaps TRBD1 (5 bases). Germline V gene data show CDR1 as SGHKS and CDR2 as YYEKEE (reference sequence). V was pared by 4 bases and J by 2 bases, with 12 bases between. This CDR3 region has 14 residues. This CDR3 reads CASSPGTVNYGYTF. DNA for the CDR3: TGTGCCAGCAGCCCCGGGACTGTAAACTATGGCTACACCTTC.

The chain links TRBV7-8 to TRBJ1-4; maybe TRBD1 (5 bases). V was pared by 5 bases and J by 4 bases, with 8 bases between. In germline, CDR1 is SGHVS, CDR2 FQNEAQ. This CDR3 is built from 13 residues. CDR3 residues: CASSGGLNEKLFF. CDR3 sequence (DNA): TGTGCCAGCAGCGGGGGACTTAATGAAAAACTGTTTTTT.

The rearrangement links TRBV3-1 (or the pseudogene TRBV3-2) to TRBJ2-7, with TRBD1 as a possible D gene (6 bases). Germline CDR1 and CDR2: LGHDT and YNNKEL (reference sequence). Deletions cut 0 bases from V and 3 bases from J, with 24 bases between. The CDR3 is 19 amino acids. CDR3 protein: CASSQDQYESRGSYYEQYV. The CDR3 DNA reads as TGTGCCAGCAGCCAAGATCAATATGAAAGCAGGGGTTCCTACTACGAGCAGTACGTC.

The chain uses TRBV28 and TRBJ1-4; 7 bases are a match to TRBD1. Trimming cost V 3 bases and J 8 bases; bases outside gene matches: 6. Per germline, CDR1 MDHEN and CDR2 SYDVKM. The CDR3 extends over 14 amino acids. The CDR3 spells CASSFAGGGEKLFF. CDR3 coding DNA: TGTGCCAGCAGTTTTGCAGGGGGAGGAGAAAAACTGTTTTTT.

This chain links TRBV5-3 with TRBJ2-7, with 12 bases lining up with TRBD1. TRBV5-3 is known as an ORF, though its function is uncertain. CDR3 length: 17 amino acids. J gave up 7 bases and V 0 bases, and 11 bases lay outside the gene matches. CDR3 amino acids: CARSLVIGTGGKEEQYV. The CDR3 DNA reads TGTGCCAGAAGCTTGGTCATCGGGACAGGGGGCAAAGAGGAGCAGTACGTC.

This chain joins TRBV5-1 and TRBJ2-7; TRBD1 agrees at 8 bases. V dropped 4 bases and J dropped 5; count of bases not matched to a gene: 11. This CDR3 is built from 15 residues. In germline, CDR1 is SGHRS, CDR2 YFSETQ. CDR3 DNA sequence: TGCGCCAGCAGCCCGCCGACAGGGGATAGCGACGAGCAGTACTTC. Translation: CASSPPTGDSDEQYF. Full variable domain (remainder filled in from reference TRBV5-1 and TRBJ2-7): KAGVTQTPRYLIKTRGQQVTLSCSPISGHRSVSWYQQTPGQGLQFLFEYFSETQRNKGNFPGRFSGRQFSNSRSEMNVSTLELGDSALYLCASSPPTGDSDEQYFGPGTRLTVT.

V and J are TRBV24-1 and TRBJ2-6; 8 positions agree with TRBD1. CDR1 is KGHDR, CDR2 SFDVKD, per germline. V shed 4 bases, J shed 2 bases, and the junction held 12 bases outside the gene matches. The CDR3 has 19 residues. The chain's CDR3 is CATSDRTGTGLAGANVLTF. For the CDR3, the DNA is TGTGCCACCAGTGACAGGACAGGGACTGGTTTGGCTGGGGCCAACGTCCTGACTTTC.

This clone showed up just once. V usage is TRBV2 and J usage is TRBJ1-2; no reliable D call. CDR3 length equals 15 residues. Trimming removed 1 base from V and 0 bases from J, with 9 bases in between. Germline CDR1 SNHLY, CDR2 FYNNEI. The CDR3 nucleotides read TGTGCCAGCAGTGAAGGCCAGCGGACTAACTATGGCTACACCTTC. Translation gives CASSEGQRTNYGYTF.

This clone has just a few counts. This chain connects TRBV19 to TRBJ1-2; TRBD1 agrees at 7 bases. CDR3 size: 12 residues. The V segment lost 8 bases and the J segment 7 bases; nucleotides outside the gene matches: 7. Germline V lookup: CDR1 LNHDA, CDR2 SQIVND (reference sequence). The chain's CDR3 is CASRRQGSGYTF. CDR3 coding DNA: TGTGCCAGTCGCCGACAGGGCAGTGGCTACACCTTC.

The V and J genes are TRBV5-1 and TRBJ1-4; the match to TRBD1 covers 10 bases. The CDR3 has 18 amino acids. V lost 4 bases, J lost 2 bases, and 11 bases stayed unmatched. CDR1 is SGHRS and CDR2 is YFSETQ in the germline V gene. The DNA for the CDR3 is TGCGCCAGCAGCCTCATCTCGACAGGGGGCATTACTAATGAAAAACTGTTTTTT. Its translation is CASSLISTGGITNEKLFF.

The chain uses TRBV20-1 and TRBJ2-3; D is ambiguous. The CDR3 contains 10 residues. V lost 8 bases, J lost 4 bases, and 7 bases lay in between. The germline V gene encodes CDR1 DFQATT and CDR2 SNEGSKA (reference sequence). DNA of the CDR3: TGCAGTCCTCGCGCAGATACGCAGTATTTT. Translating it yields CSPRADTQYF.

The chain combines TRBV7-9 with TRBJ2-2; the D gene is possibly TRBD1 (6 bases). The CDR3 is made up of 17 amino acids. CDR1 SEHNR and CDR2 FQNEAQ come from the germline V gene (reference sequence). Trimming took 5 bases from V and 2 from J, leaving 18 bases between them. The CDR3 region is CASSPPWTVFNTGELFF. As DNA, the CDR3 is TGTGCCAGCAGCCCACCCTGGACAGTTTTTAACACCGGGGAGCTGTTTTTT.

This chain uses TRBV7-9 with TRBJ1-3; D is ambiguous. CDR3 size: 13 residues. V gave up 8 bases and J gave up 8 bases, with 16 bases separating them. Germline V lookup: CDR1 SEHNR, CDR2 FQNEAQ (reference sequence). CDR3 nucleotides: TGTGCCAGCGAGGAGGGATCTGGTCACACCATATATTTT. Its translation: CASEEGSGHTIYF.

The chain has TRBV2 and TRBJ2-1; weak D call: TRBD1 (5 bases). Trimming took 5 bases from V and 5 from J, leaving 7 bases between them. This CDR3 comprises 12 residues. Germline values: CDR1 SNHLY, CDR2 FYNNEI. The CDR3 DNA is TGTGCCAGCAGTAGGGGAAACAATGAGCAGTTCTTC. This translates into CASSRGNNEQFF.

The chain has TRBV6-5 and TRBJ2-5; D uncertain. The CDR3 sequence is 12 residues long. The germline V gene has CDR1 MNHEY and CDR2 SVGAGI. Deletions cut 8 bases from V and 5 bases from J, with 12 bases between. The DNA for the CDR3 is TGTGCCAGCGGGCTATTTGGGGAGACCCAGTACTTC. The encoded protein is CASGLFGETQYF.

The rearrangement uses TRBV4-3 and TRBJ2-7, with TRBD1 identical over 9 bases. With 4 bases clipped from V and 3 bases from J, the junction kept 7 bases outside the gene matches. Germline V gene sequence: CDR1 LGHNA, CDR2 YSLEER. This CDR3 region has 15 residues. This CDR3 is CASSRLRDRVYEQYF. CDR3 DNA: TGCGCCAGCAGCCGCCTCCGGGACAGGGTCTACGAGCAGTACTTC.

The rearrangement uses TRBV4-3 and TRBJ2-5; 8 bases align to TRBD2. J was trimmed by 5 bases and V by 0 bases; bases with no gene match: 5. There are 15 residues in the CDR3. Germline loops: CDR1 LGHNA, CDR2 YSLEER. The CDR3 region has the DNA TGCGCCAGCAGCCAAGATCGAGCGGGAGCCGAGACCCAGTACTTC. Its protein product is CASSQDRAGAETQYF.